The 30 T cell receptor beta chains below all came from one sample that was sequenced in a study of CD8+CD57+ T cells in acquired aplastic anemia. Using genomic DNA as the template, TCR beta VDJ and CDR3 profiling was carried out. TCRdb redid the calling of the reads with MiXCR, one entry per CDR3 protein. The sample lists about 190,000 distinct CDR3 sequences, roughly 56% occurring once. The sample consisted of sorted CD4+, CD8+, or CD8+CD57+ T cells (not recorded which) from PBMCs. The receptors were sampled from a human donor in good health, serving as a control.

In this sample, this clonotype turned up many times. The chain carries TRBV18 and TRBJ2-1; D is unclear. Trimming stripped 3 bases from V and 10 bases from J, with 7 bases between. This CDR3 has 11 residues. Per the germline V gene, CDR1 is KGHSH and CDR2 is LQKENI. The CDR3 spells CASSPKWEQFF. Written as DNA, the CDR3 is TGTGCCAGCTCACCGAAGTGGGAGCAGTTCTTC.

The CDR3 coding sequence is TGCAGTGCTAGAGCGGGCAGGGTGGATCAGCCCCAGCATTTT. Protein sequence: CSARAGRVDQPQHF. The V call is TRBV20-1, the J call TRBJ1-5, with a tentative D call TRBD1 (5 bases). Germline-derived CDR1 and CDR2 are DFQATT and SNEGSKA (reference sequence). The length of the CDR3 is 14 residues. Between the trimmed V and J ends, which lost 1 base and 5 bases, there was a span of 12 bases.

This chain joins TRBV5-1 and TRBJ1-1, with D unresolved. V was shortened by 1 base and J by 2 bases, with 9 bases between the two germline ends. The CDR3 loop spans 14 amino acids. Germline V gene sequence: CDR1 SGHRS, CDR2 YFSETQ. CDR3 in amino acids: CASSLLASNTEAFF. The CDR3 DNA reads TGCGCCAGCAGCTTGCTAGCAAGTAACACTGAAGCTTTCTTT.

The V gene is TRBV20-1, the J gene TRBJ2-7; 9 bases align to TRBD1. Germline lookup yields CDR1 DFQATT and CDR2 SNEGSKA (reference sequence). V shed 0 bases and J 2 bases; nucleotides not matched to a gene: 11. CDR3 length: 17 residues. The CDR3 sequence is CSARDGTGTGTPYEQYF. The CDR3 DNA reads TGCAGTGCTAGAGATGGTACCGGGACAGGGACCCCCTACGAGCAGTACTTC.

This clonotype was recorded once. This chain links TRBV2 with TRBJ2-1, with D perhaps matching TRBD2 (6 bases). V gave up 1 base and J gave up 5 bases, with 6 bases separating them. The CDR3 totals 13 residues. Germline V gene sequence: CDR1 SNHLY, CDR2 FYNNEI. The CDR3 region has the DNA TGTGCCAGCAGTGAAGGGGGGGACAATGAGCAGTTCTTC. Protein product: CASSEGGDNEQFF. Drawing the rest from reference TRBV2 and TRBJ2-1, the complete variable domain is EPEVTQTPSHQVTQMGQEVILRCVPISNHLYFYWYRQILGQKVEFLVSFYNNEISEKSEIFDDQFSVERPDGSNFTLKIRSTKLEDSAMYFCASSEGGDNEQFFGPGTRLTVL.

This clonotype was observed a few times. The CDR3 sequence is CASSVGRAGYEQYF. CDR3 nucleotide sequence: TGTGCCAGCAGTGTAGGTCGGGCAGGCTACGAGCAGTACTTC. The chain has TRBV11-2 and TRBJ2-7; unclear D gene. The CDR3 loop spans 14 amino acids. The V end was cut by 6 bases, the J end by 3 bases, with 15 bases between. The germline CDR1 and CDR2 sequences are SGHAT and FQNNGV.

Ten or more counts support this clonotype. The rearrangement uses TRBV3-1 and TRBJ1-2; TRBD1 agrees at 12 bases. V lost 4 bases to trimming and J lost 7 bases; unmatched junction nucleotides: 4. Germline V CDR1 and CDR2: LGHDT, YNNKEL (reference sequence). The CDR3 sequence is 14 residues long. CDR3 region: CASSPGTGGFGYTF. The CDR3, as DNA: TGTGCCAGCAGCCCCGGGACAGGGGGCTTTGGCTACACCTTC.

This clonotype turned up a few times. V usage is TRBV20-1 and J usage is TRBJ2-5; D is perhaps TRBD2 (6 bases). V was trimmed by 5 bases and J by 5 bases, leaving 21 bases between them. This CDR3 contains 15 residues. Looked up from germline, CDR1 is DFQATT and CDR2 is SNEGSKA (reference sequence). The CDR3 coding sequence is TGCAGTGCTCCGCCGGCGCGGGGACCGGGGGAGACCCAGTACTTC. Amino acids: CSAPPARGPGETQYF.

This clonotype was counted ten times or more. The chain has TRBV14 and TRBJ1-1; tentatively, D is TRBD1 (5 bases). Germline CDR1 and CDR2: SGHDN and FVKESK. V was trimmed by 4 bases and J by 0 bases, leaving 15 bases between them. The CDR3 is 16 amino acids. DNA of the CDR3: TGTGCCAGCAGCCGGGGGGTTTTTTTCATGAACACTGAAGCTTTCTTT. This codes for CASSRGVFFMNTEAFF.

V is TRBV7-9 and J is TRBJ1-5; tentatively, D is TRBD1 (6 bases). The CDR3 has 16 amino acids. Trimming removed 4 bases from V and 0 bases from J, with 13 bases in between. Germline CDR1 and CDR2: SEHNR and FQNEAQ (reference sequence). DNA for the CDR3: TGTGCCAGCAGCTACACAGGGCCGGATAGCAATCAGCCCCAGCATTTT. It is translated as CASSYTGPDSNQPQHF.

This clonotype showed up just a few times. The chain combines TRBV25-1 with TRBJ2-5, with D maybe TRBD1 (6 bases). V shed 7 bases and J shed 4 bases, with 13 bases lying between them. The V gene's germline CDR1 is MGHDK and CDR2 SYGVNS. The CDR3 is 13 residues long. Here the CDR3 DNA reads TGTGCCAGCACTACAGGGAAAGGAGAGACCCAGTACTTC. Protein: CASTTGKGETQYF.

This clonotype was recorded a few times. J is TRBJ2-6 and V is TRBV20-1; 10 bases map to TRBD2. Trimming removed 1 base from V and 11 bases from J; junction bases left unmatched: 5. CDR3 size: 14 residues. Germline CDR1 reads DFQATT; CDR2 reads SNEGSKA (reference sequence). In DNA form, the CDR3 reads TGCAGTGCTAGAGTAACTAGCGGGGTCTACGTCCTGACTTTC. Amino acid sequence: CSARVTSGVYVLTF.

To note about this clonotype: One end of the junction varies from germline; a read error may be responsible. The rearrangement links TRBV6-2 or TRBV6-3 to TRBJ2-2; 13 bases map to TRBD2. Germline V lookup: CDR1 MNHEY, CDR2 SVGEGT. This CDR3 is built from 17 residues. The CDR3 loop reads CASSYETSGGITGEPFF. The CDR3 coding sequence is TGTGCCAGCAGTTACGAGACTAGCGGGGGGATCACCGGGGAGCCGTTTTTT.

In its sample, this clonotype was seen many times. This chain connects TRBV7-9 to TRBJ1-1; a weak D match, TRBD1 (5 bases). Germline V gene data show CDR1 as SEHNR and CDR2 as FQNEAQ (reference sequence). Trimming removed 6 bases from V and 7 bases from J, with 12 bases in between. The CDR3 runs to 12 residues. The CDR3, as DNA: TGTGCCAGCAGTCAAACGGGGGTTGAAGCTTTCTTT. This gives the protein CASSQTGVEAFF.

In this sample, this clonotype turned up many times. This chain links TRBV3-1 with TRBJ1-1; weak D call: TRBD1 (5 bases). V shed 1 base and J shed 6 bases, with 15 bases lying between them. CDR3 length: 15 residues. Germline values: CDR1 LGHDT, CDR2 YNNKEL (reference sequence). In nucleotides, the CDR3 is TGTGCCAGCAGCCAAGCGATGGGGGGGTTCGCTGAAGCTTTCTTT. Translated, it gives CASSQAMGGFAEAFF.

This chain connects TRBV20-1 to TRBJ1-2, with no clear D. CDR3 length: 14 residues. Trimming shortened V by 1 base and J by 8 bases, and 17 bases separated the two germline ends. CDR1 DFQATT and CDR2 SNEGSKA come from the germline V gene (reference sequence). Here the CDR3 reads CSARGERASVGYTF. CDR3 sequence (DNA): TGCAGTGCTAGAGGGGAGAGGGCAAGTGTGGGCTACACCTTC.

This chain links TRBV27 with TRBJ1-1; D is possibly TRBD1 (6 bases). Trimming stripped 5 bases from V and 10 bases from J, with 17 bases between. The CDR3 covers 13 residues. Germline V CDR1 and CDR2: MNHEY, SMNVEV (reference sequence). As DNA, the CDR3 is TGTGCCAGCAGTAGGGTGGATTTGGGGGCAGCTTTCTTT. It yields the protein CASSRVDLGAAFF.

In its sample, this clonotype was seen many times. The DNA of the CDR3 is TGTGCCAGCAGCCGGGGGACTAGCGGGGGGGCAGAGACCCAGTACTTC. Protein product: CASSRGTSGGAETQYF. V gene TRBV6-5 combines with J gene TRBJ2-5, with 16 positions matching TRBD2. J lost 4 bases, V lost 6 bases, and 5 bases had no gene match. The CDR3 spans 16 residues. In germline, CDR1 is MNHEY, CDR2 SVGAGI.

This clonotype was found a few times. This chain joins TRBV15 and TRBJ2-7, with 10 bases lining up with TRBD2. CDR1 and CDR2 from the germline V gene are LNHNV and YYDKDF (reference sequence). This CDR3 region has 17 residues. Trimming cost V 1 base and J 6 bases; bases outside gene matches: 12. CDR3 protein: CATSRAASGRILGEQYF. The CDR3 region has the DNA TGTGCCACCAGCAGAGCGGCTAGCGGGAGAATTTTGGGCGAGCAGTACTTC.

J is TRBJ1-3 and V is TRBV25-1, with 10 bases aligning to TRBD1. The germline CDR1 and CDR2 sequences are MGHDK and SYGVNS. V was clipped by 2 bases and J by 4 bases; unmatched bases: 8. This CDR3 is 17 amino acids long. The CDR3 sequence is CASSERGQGPAGNTIYF. CDR3 nucleotides: TGTGCCAGCAGTGAAAGGGGACAGGGGCCCGCCGGAAACACCATATATTTT.

In its sample, this clonotype was seen many times. This chain uses TRBV6-6 with TRBJ1-1; 7 bases align to TRBD1. This CDR3 spans 13 amino acids. With V trimmed by 5 bases and J by 1 base, 1 base remained unmatched. The V gene's germline CDR1 is MNHNY and CDR2 SVGAGI (reference sequence). CDR3 in DNA: TGTGCCAGCAGTACAGGGGAGAACACTGAAGCTTTCTTT. Its translation is CASSTGENTEAFF.

This clonotype has just a few counts. The rearrangement joins TRBV9 to TRBJ1-6, with D uncertain. Germline-derived CDR1 and CDR2 are SGDLS and YYNGEE. V lost 0 bases and J 5 bases, leaving 12 bases between the germline ends. CDR3 length: 16 amino acids. The CDR3 sequence is CASSVAHQANNSPLHF. The CDR3 DNA follows: TGTGCCAGCAGCGTAGCTCACCAGGCCAATAATTCACCCCTCCACTTT.

There are many counts of this clonotype. The chain carries TRBV4-3 and TRBJ2-7; 7 nucleotides line up with TRBD2. This CDR3 contains 15 residues. CDR1 is LGHNA, CDR2 YSLEER, per germline. The junction had 7 bases not matched to a gene; V was cut back by 3 bases and J by 2 bases. CDR3 sequence: CASSQGGLAAYEQYF. CDR3 DNA sequence: TGCGCCAGCAGCCAGGGGGGTCTAGCGGCCTACGAGCAGTACTTC.

This clonotype was seen at least ten times. The genes are TRBV7-3 and TRBJ1-2; the match to TRBD1 covers 7 bases. V gave up 6 bases and J gave up 8 bases; unmatched junction bases: 12. CDR3 length equals 14 residues. Germline V lookup: CDR1 SGHTA, CDR2 FQGTGA. The CDR3 DNA reads as TGTGCCAGCAGATCGGGAGGGACAGATGAGGGCTACACCTTC. Translated: CASRSGGTDEGYTF.

This clonotype was recorded many times. This chain uses TRBV2 with TRBJ1-4; D perhaps matches TRBD1 (6 bases). Trimming shortened V by 7 bases and J by 12 bases, and 24 bases separated the two germline ends. The germline V gene has CDR1 SNHLY and CDR2 FYNNEI. This CDR3 is built from 15 residues. The CDR3 region has the DNA TGTGCCAGCACCAGCCTGGAAGGGGGTAGTGTGGAACTGTTTTTT. It encodes CASTSLEGGSVELFF.

This clonotype appeared many times. The J gene is TRBJ1-5, the V gene TRBV2, with D perhaps TRBD1 (6 bases). Trimming left V 8 bases short and J 0 bases short, with 14 bases between. The CDR3 contains 15 residues. The germline V gene encodes CDR1 SNHLY and CDR2 FYNNEI. The CDR3 sequence is CASLDRPYSNQPQHF. In DNA, the CDR3 is TGTGCCAGCCTGGACAGACCTTATAGCAATCAGCCCCAGCATTTT.

This rearrangement joins TRBV15 to TRBJ1-5, with D hard to call. The CDR3 has 11 amino acids. The V end was cut by 0 bases, the J end by 13 bases, with 7 bases between. The V gene's germline CDR1 is LNHNV and CDR2 YYDKDF (reference sequence). In DNA form, the CDR3 reads TGTGCCACCAGCAGAGATCTGGGACAGCATTTT. Its protein product is CATSRDLGQHF.

The chain employs TRBV5-1 and TRBJ2-7, with 10 bases fitting TRBD1. This CDR3 spans 15 amino acids. J was trimmed by 2 bases and V by 2 bases; bases with no gene match: 4. Looked up from germline, CDR1 is SGHRS and CDR2 is YFSETQ. The CDR3 sequence: CASSFGDRGPYEQYF. The CDR3 DNA follows: TGCGCCAGCAGCTTTGGGGACAGGGGCCCCTACGAGCAGTACTTC.

The chain couples TRBV15 to TRBJ1-4; 7 bases map to TRBD1. The CDR3 covers 15 residues. Trimming took 5 bases from V and 5 from J; bases not matched to a gene: 8. Germline-derived CDR1 and CDR2 are LNHNV and YYDKDF (reference sequence). CDR3 region: CATSARDRANEKLFF. In DNA form, the CDR3 reads TGTGCCACCAGCGCTCGTGACAGGGCGAATGAAAAACTGTTTTTT.

This clonotype has more than one count but fewer than ten. The V gene is TRBV10-3, the J gene TRBJ2-2, with a tentative D call TRBD1 (6 bases). V lost 6 bases and J 6 bases, leaving 17 bases between the germline ends. The germline CDR1 and CDR2 sequences are ENHRY and SYGVKD. CDR3 length: 15 amino acids. As DNA, the CDR3 is TGTGCCATCAGCTCCGGGACACCTTACGCCGGGGAGCTGTTTTTT. It encodes CAISSGTPYAGELFF.